The clone carrying this T cell receptor beta chain was found a few times. Its matching antigen is unknown. This sample stems from a study of cytomegalovirus exposure and HLA in healthy donors. Looking at the study overall: As an earlier analysis found, 180 million or so T cells yielded 90 million to 140 million unique TCR beta sequences. General study results and limits: There were some public TCRs occurring in many donors, but most TCR sequences were rare. Testing in vitro showed a few CMV-associated chains specific for CMV antigens. An apparent linkage of common viral pathogens to several of the most significant clusters emerged in a later analysis.

This PCR relied on a set of 60 Vbeta primers and 13 Jbeta primers. Clones were read by immunoSEQ multiplex PCR, and TCRdb kept only the in-frame ones, dropping some. The profile shows around 140,000 clones, around a tenth of them singletons. V shed 3 bases and J shed 1 base, with 15 bases lying between them. The CDR3 consists of 16 residues. The germline gives CDR1 LNHDA, CDR2 SQIVND (reference sequence). The receptor was derived from a man between 50 and 59 years old in good health and CMV-seronegative. Sample: PBMCs. The chain recombines TRBV19 with TRBJ1-1; weak D call: TRBD1 (6 bases). CDR3 loop: CASSIWQDSRNTEAFF. In nucleotides, the CDR3 is TGTGCCAGTAGTATTTGGCAGGACAGCAGGAACACTGAAGCTTTCTTT.